The clone carrying this T cell receptor beta chain has a count of ten or more. Every patient had bone marrow sampled while the disease was active. This library used roughly 370 ng RNA and molecular barcoded adaptors spanning alpha/delta and beta/gamma chains. One entry per CDR3 protein results from TCRdb running MiXCR on the reads. Of roughly 93,000 distinct CDR3 sequences in the sample, 20% to 25% were seen once. The sample originates from a study of read filtering for tumor transcriptome and immune sequencing. Overall study context: R-ISS stage counts were 8 or 9 for I, roughly 15 for II, 7 for III.

Germline V gene data show CDR1 as MGHRA and CDR2 as YSYEKL. Trimming cost V 4 bases and J 11 bases; bases outside gene matches: 14. This CDR3 is built from 16 residues. Specimen: a population of CD138-negative cells sorted from bone marrow. The J gene is TRBJ2-3, the V gene TRBV4-1, with TRBD2 identical over 11 bases. The receptor comes from a donor aged 40 or over with multiple myeloma. DNA of the CDR3: TGCGCCAGCAGCCTTACGGGTAGCGGGGGGGTTATTAAGCAGTATTTT. It encodes CASSLTGSGGVIKQYF.